This T cell receptor (beta chain) appears in the sequencing data of a study of regulatory T cells in long-lasting Graves disease. Time point: persistent/refractory GD, antithyroid drugs over 5 years with positive TRAb. Generation of the TCR library employed RNA extracted from PBMCs. The authors drew patients from an endocrinology department in Xi'an, China. In building TCR beta libraries, iRepertoire HTBI primers were used together with Arm-PCR of CDR3 regions. TCRdb reprocessed the multiplex PCR reads with MiXCR, giving one entry per CDR3 protein. The profile covers some 280,000 distinct CDR3 sequences, with around 23% appearing a single time and more than 50% taken by the ten largest. The CDR3 is 14 amino acids. Germline V CDR1 and CDR2: LGHNA, YSLEER. Deletions cut 3 bases from V and 0 bases from J, with 7 bases between.

Here the sequenced sample was peripheral blood mononuclear cells (PBMCs), taken when the disease was refractory, from a patient treated with antithyroid drugs. The sequence was collected from a female donor with Graves disease. This sequence joins TRBV4-3 and TRBJ2-3, with unresolved D. The CDR3: CASSQDGSTDTQYF. DNA for the CDR3: TGCGCCAGCAGCCAGGACGGGAGCACAGATACGCAGTATTTT.